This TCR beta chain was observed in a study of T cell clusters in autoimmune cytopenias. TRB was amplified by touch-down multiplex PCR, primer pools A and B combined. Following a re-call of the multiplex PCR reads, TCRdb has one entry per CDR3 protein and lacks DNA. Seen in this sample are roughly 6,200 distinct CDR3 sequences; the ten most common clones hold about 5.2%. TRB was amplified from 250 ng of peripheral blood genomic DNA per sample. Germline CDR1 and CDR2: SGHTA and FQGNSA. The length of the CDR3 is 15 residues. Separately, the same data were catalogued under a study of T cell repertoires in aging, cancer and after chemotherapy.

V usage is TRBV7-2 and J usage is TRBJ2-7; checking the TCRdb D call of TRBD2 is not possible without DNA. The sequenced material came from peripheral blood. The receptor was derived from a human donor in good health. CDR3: CASTLISGTPGEQYF.